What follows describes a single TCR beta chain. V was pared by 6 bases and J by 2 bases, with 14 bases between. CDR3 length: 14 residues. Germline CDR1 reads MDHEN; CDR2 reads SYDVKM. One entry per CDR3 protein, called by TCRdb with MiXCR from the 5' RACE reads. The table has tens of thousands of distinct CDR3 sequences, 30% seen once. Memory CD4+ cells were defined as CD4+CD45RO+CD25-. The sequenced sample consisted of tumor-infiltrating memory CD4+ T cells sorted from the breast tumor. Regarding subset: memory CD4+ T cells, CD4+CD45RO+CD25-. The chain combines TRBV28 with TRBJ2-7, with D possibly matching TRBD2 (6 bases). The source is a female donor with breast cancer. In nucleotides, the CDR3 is TGTGCCAGCAGCTCCCTCGGGGGACCCTACGAGCAGTACTTC. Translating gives CASSSLGGPYEQYF. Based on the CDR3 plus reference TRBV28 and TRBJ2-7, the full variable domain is DVKVTQSSRYLVKRTGEKVFLECVQDMDHENMFWYRQDPGLGLRLIYFSYDVKMKEKGDIPEGYSVSREKKERFSLILESASTNQTSMYLCASSSLGGPYEQYFGPGTRLTVT.